These T cell receptor beta chains were read from a single sample in a study of T-cell reconstitution after alpha-beta-depleted transplantation in children. TCRdb re-derived calls from the PCR reads in MiXCR, one entry per CDR3 protein. The sample contains a few hundred thousand distinct CDR3 sequences, under 13% of which appear only once. The material was PBMCs from the stem cell graft donor, obtained from the stem cell graft. The receptors stem from a human donor who donated a stem cell graft to a child with acute lymphoblastic leukemia. CDR3s include the opening cysteine and the closing phenylalanine or tryptophan. A D gene is named only where the DNA matches it firmly. Rows may omit the clone size; those that give it use once, few, many or a size class.

v_gene,d_gene,j_gene,abundance,CDR3aa,CDR3nt
TRBV7-2,TRBD2,TRBJ2-6,many,CASSLRGLAGVGSGANVLTF,TGTGCCAGCAGCTTAAGGGGACTAGCGGGAGTTGGCTCTGGGGCCAACGTCCTGACTTTC
TRBV12-3/TRBV12-4,-,TRBJ2-7,many,CASSFDGYEQYF,TGTGCCAGCAGTTTTGACGGCTACGAGCAGTACTTC
TRBV19,-,TRBJ2-2,-,CASSVIFGELFF,TGTGCCAGTAGTGTGATATTCGGGGAGCTGTTTTTT
TRBV6-2/TRBV6-3,TRBD2,TRBJ2-1,-,CASSPSGRAYNEQFF,TGTGCCAGCAGCCCCAGCGGGAGGGCCTACAATGAGCAGTTCTTC
TRBV12-3/TRBV12-4,TRBD2,TRBJ2-1,few,CASSLMAREGNEQFF,TGTGCCAGCAGTTTGATGGCTCGGGAGGGCAATGAGCAGTTCTTC
TRBV4-1,TRBD2,TRBJ2-7,few,CASSRLGLADEQYF,TGCGCCAGCAGCCGATTGGGACTAGCAGACGAGCAGTACTTC
TRBV15,TRBD2,TRBJ2-1,-,CATSRDRGSLNEQFF,TGTGCCACCAGCAGAGATCGCGGGAGCCTCAATGAGCAGTTCTTC
TRBV9,-,TRBJ1-6,many,CASSESSMPDNSPLHF,TGTGCCAGCAGCGAGTCCAGTATGCCTGATAATTCACCCCTCCACTTT
TRBV6-2/TRBV6-3,-,TRBJ2-5,-,CASSYPAQYF,TGTGCCAGCAGTTACCCTGCCCAGTACTTC
TRBV5-1,-,TRBJ1-1,-,CASSQGGRLGTEAFF,TGCGCCAGCAGCCAAGGAGGACGGCTGGGCACTGAAGCTTTCTTT
TRBV3-1,TRBD2,TRBJ2-7,-,CATPSGSPYEQYF,TGTGCCACTCCTAGCGGGAGTCCTTACGAGCAGTACTTC
TRBV5-1,TRBD2,TRBJ2-1,-,CASSLSRLAGIYNEQFF,TGCGCCAGCAGCTTGTCAAGACTAGCGGGAATCTACAATGAGCAGTTCTTC
TRBV28,-,TRBJ2-7,few,CASRDGTAYYEQYF,TGTGCCAGCAGAGATGGGACGGCTTACTACGAGCAGTACTTC
TRBV6-6,-,TRBJ2-5,-,CATGPLPETQYF,TGTGCCACAGGACCGTTGCCAGAGACCCAGTACTTC
TRBV6-2/TRBV6-3,-,TRBJ2-3,few,CASSYFMHYPDGMNTQYF,TGTGCCAGCAGTTACTTCATGCACTATCCAGACGGGATGAATACGCAGTATTTT
TRBV4-2,TRBD2,TRBJ2-1,few,CASSQILARVGEQFF,TGTGCCAGCAGCCAAATACTAGCGAGAGTAGGTGAGCAGTTCTTC
TRBV19,TRBD2,TRBJ2-1,-,CASTKGLAGYNEQFF,TGTGCCAGTACTAAAGGACTAGCGGGATACAATGAGCAGTTCTTC
TRBV4-1,TRBD2,TRBJ2-7,many,CASSQVKAGGPYEQYF,TGCGCCAGCAGCCAAGTAAAAGCGGGAGGGCCCTACGAGCAGTACTTC
TRBV28,-,TRBJ2-2,-,CATARRLNTGELFF,TGTGCCACCGCCCGGCGATTGAACACCGGGGAGCTGTTTTTT
TRBV28,TRBD2,TRBJ2-7,many,CASSSVYSGRVSYEQYF,TGTGCCAGCAGCTCCGTTTATAGCGGGCGCGTCTCCTACGAGCAGTACTTC
TRBV29-1,TRBD2,TRBJ2-5,-,CSVGVGGQETQYF,TGCAGCGTGGGGGTGGGGGGGCAAGAGACCCAGTACTTC
TRBV6-2/TRBV6-3,TRBD2,TRBJ2-5,-,CASSSGTSGTFTQYF,TGTGCCAGCAGTTCCGGGACTAGCGGGACTTTTACCCAGTACTTC
TRBV12-3/TRBV12-4,-,TRBJ2-2,few,CASTYIGGRNGELFF,TGTGCCAGCACCTACATCGGGGGTCGGAACGGGGAGCTGTTTTTT
TRBV6-4,-,TRBJ1-1,few,CASSDSSLRGTNTEAFF,TGTGCCAGCAGTGACTCGAGTCTGCGGGGAACGAACACTGAAGCTTTCTTT
TRBV9,TRBD1,TRBJ1-4,many,CASSAQGGTAEKLFF,TGTGCCAGCAGCGCCCAAGGGGGGACAGCCGAAAAACTGTTTTTT
TRBV10-3,-,TRBJ1-5,few,CAISESPGSNQPQHF,TGTGCCATCAGTGAGTCCCCAGGTTCCAATCAGCCCCAGCATTTT
TRBV2,TRBD2,TRBJ2-1,few,CASVSGRGGNEQFF,TGTGCCAGCGTCAGCGGGAGGGGCGGGAATGAGCAGTTCTTC
TRBV5-1,-,TRBJ2-2,-,CASSLAGASTGELFF,TGCGCCAGCAGCTTGGCCGGGGCGAGCACCGGGGAGCTGTTTTTT
TRBV15,-,TRBJ1-5,-,CATSRDRVQPQHF,TGTGCCACCAGCAGAGACAGGGTCCAGCCCCAGCATTTT
TRBV29-1,TRBD2,TRBJ2-1,-,CSVPGLAVHEQFF,TGCAGCGTCCCGGGACTAGCGGTCCATGAGCAGTTCTTC
TRBV20-1,TRBD2,TRBJ2-3,-,CSASGLGGTDTQYF,TGCAGTGCTAGCGGACTAGGAGGCACAGATACGCAGTATTTT
TRBV11-2,TRBD2,TRBJ2-2,-,CASSFPPTSGINTGELFF,TGTGCCAGCAGCTTCCCACCTACTAGCGGGATAAACACCGGGGAGCTGTTTTTT
TRBV9,-,TRBJ2-2,-,CASSVAISPNTGELFF,TGTGCCAGCAGCGTAGCTATCAGTCCGAACACCGGGGAGCTGTTTTTT
TRBV20-1,TRBD1,TRBJ2-6,many,CSARLQGAGANVLTF,TGCAGTGCTAGACTTCAGGGGGCTGGGGCCAACGTCCTGACTTTC